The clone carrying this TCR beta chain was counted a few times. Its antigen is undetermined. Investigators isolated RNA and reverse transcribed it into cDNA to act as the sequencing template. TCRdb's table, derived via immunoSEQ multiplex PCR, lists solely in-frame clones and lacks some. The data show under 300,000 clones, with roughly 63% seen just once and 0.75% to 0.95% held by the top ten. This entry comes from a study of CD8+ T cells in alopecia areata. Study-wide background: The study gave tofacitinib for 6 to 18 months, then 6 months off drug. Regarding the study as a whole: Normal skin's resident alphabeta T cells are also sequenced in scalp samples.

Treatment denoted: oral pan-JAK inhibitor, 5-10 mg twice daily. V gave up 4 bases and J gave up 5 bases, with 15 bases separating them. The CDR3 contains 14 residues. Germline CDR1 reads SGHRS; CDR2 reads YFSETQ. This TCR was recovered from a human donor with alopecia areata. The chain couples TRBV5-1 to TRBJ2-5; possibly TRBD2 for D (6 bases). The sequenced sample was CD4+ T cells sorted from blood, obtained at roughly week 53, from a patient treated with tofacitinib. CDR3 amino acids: CASSPGGGSETQYF. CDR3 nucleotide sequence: TGCGCCAGCAGCCCCGGCGGAGGGTCTGAGACCCAGTACTTC. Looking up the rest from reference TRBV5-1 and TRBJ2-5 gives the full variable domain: KAGVTQTPRYLIKTRGQQVTLSCSPISGHRSVSWYQQTPGQGLQFLFEYFSETQRNKGNFPGRFSGRQFSNSRSEMNVSTLELGDSALYLCASSPGGGSETQYFGPGTRLLVL.